Following are 23 T cell receptor beta chains from one sample sequenced in a study of T-cell memory formation after mild COVID-19. TCRdb reprocessed the 5' RACE reads with MiXCR, giving one entry per CDR3 protein. The top ten hold about 21% of the sample, which has a few hundred thousand distinct CDR3 sequences, 15% to 20% seen once. The specimen sequenced was PBMCs or a T cell subset sorted from them (not recorded which). These receptors came from a man younger than 35 who had mild COVID-19 (a few samples of this study predate the infection). Cell type and time point are not known.

This clonotype occurred a few times. The genes are TRBV5-1 and TRBJ1-4, with D unresolved. Between the trimmed V and J ends, which lost 0 bases and 6 bases, there was a span of 6 bases. The V gene's germline CDR1 is SGHRS and CDR2 YFSETQ. The CDR3 covers 13 residues. The CDR3 protein is CASSLVDDEKLFF. CDR3 nucleotide sequence: TGCGCCAGCAGCTTGGTGGATGATGAAAAACTGTTTTTT.

This clonotype was seen a few times. J is TRBJ1-5 and V is TRBV6-5, with unresolved D. V lost 5 bases and J lost 5, with 10 bases in between. The germline V gene encodes CDR1 MNHEY and CDR2 SVGAGI. This CDR3 is built from 13 residues. Here the CDR3 DNA reads TGTGCCAGCAGTCAAGGGTCCCATCAGCCCCAGCATTTT. Translated, it gives CASSQGSHQPQHF.

In this sample, this clonotype turned up a few times. V gene TRBV12-3 or TRBV12-4 combines with J gene TRBJ2-4; D gene ambiguous. Trimming cost V 5 bases and J 0 bases, with 14 bases left between them. The CDR3 is 16 residues long. The CDR3 DNA follows: TGTGCCAGCAGTCGACACGAAACCGTAGCCAAAAACATTCAGTACTTC. Protein sequence: CASSRHETVAKNIQYF.

The V call is TRBV11-3, the J call TRBJ1-1; D may be TRBD1 (5 bases). The germline V and J ends were trimmed by 5 bases and 1 base, with 17 bases remaining between them. This CDR3 contains 16 residues. CDR1 and CDR2 from the germline V gene are SGHNT and YENEEA. The CDR3 here is CASSLGHSPGNTEAFF. CDR3 nucleotide sequence: TGTGCCAGCAGCCTAGGACACTCACCCGGGAACACTGAAGCTTTCTTT.

The rearrangement joins TRBV15 to TRBJ1-3; D is undetermined. Germline CDR1 and CDR2: LNHNV and YYDKDF (reference sequence). The germline V and J ends were trimmed by 8 bases and 4 bases, with 12 bases remaining between them. This CDR3 contains 13 residues. The CDR3 region is CATAEGLGNTIYF. For the CDR3, the DNA is TGTGCCACCGCAGAAGGGTTGGGAAACACCATATATTTT.

This clonotype was observed once. The chain uses TRBV27 and TRBJ2-3; 7 nucleotides line up with TRBD2. V shed 5 bases and J 2 bases; nucleotides not matched to a gene: 7. The CDR3 consists of 15 residues. Germline loops: CDR1 MNHEY, CDR2 SMNVEV (reference sequence). The CDR3 DNA follows: TGTGCCAGCAGTCTGGGGGGGGTCCTCACAGATACGCAGTATTTT. Translated: CASSLGGVLTDTQYF.

The chain employs TRBV12-3 or TRBV12-4 and TRBJ2-3; the D gene is possibly TRBD2 (5 bases). V lost 3 bases and J 8 bases, leaving 15 bases between the germline ends. The CDR3 has 14 residues. CDR3 coding DNA: TGTGCCAGCAGTTTGAGGGTGGAATGGGTTACGCAGTATTTT. This sequence encodes CASSLRVEWVTQYF.

This sequence joins TRBV27 and TRBJ1-4; D is possibly TRBD1 (6 bases). V was shortened by 6 bases and J by 4 bases, with 15 bases between the two germline ends. CDR1 is MNHEY, CDR2 SMNVEV, per germline (reference sequence). The CDR3 runs 15 residues. This CDR3 reads CASRAGGLGNEKLFF. The DNA of the CDR3 is TGTGCCAGCAGGGCGGGGGGCCTGGGTAATGAAAAACTGTTTTTT.

This clonotype was observed a few times. V usage is TRBV7-3 and J usage is TRBJ2-1, with D possibly matching TRBD1 (5 bases). The CDR3 consists of 14 residues. The germline V and J ends were trimmed by 5 bases and 4 bases, with 12 bases remaining between them. The germline V gene has CDR1 SGHTA and CDR2 FQGTGA. CDR3 sequence: CASSAQTDYNEQFF. For the CDR3, the DNA is TGTGCCAGCAGCGCCCAGACAGATTACAATGAGCAGTTCTTC.

The V call is TRBV6-5, the J call TRBJ2-2; D perhaps matches TRBD1 (5 bases). The CDR3 loop spans 14 amino acids. The V end was cut by 7 bases, the J end by 4 bases, with 13 bases between. Germline loops: CDR1 MNHEY, CDR2 SVGAGI. In DNA form, the CDR3 reads TGTGCCAGCACCCCAGGGCGCACCACCGGGGAGCTGTTTTTT. This encodes CASTPGRTTGELFF.

This clonotype has only a few counts. The genes are TRBV7-9 and TRBJ2-6, with D possibly matching TRBD2 (6 bases). Germline CDR1 is SEHNR and CDR2 is FQNEAQ (reference sequence). The CDR3 spans 16 residues. Deletions cut 2 bases from V and 2 bases from J, with 10 bases between. The CDR3 here is CASSLTPGAGANVLTF. CDR3 nucleotide sequence: TGTGCCAGCAGCTTAACACCGGGGGCTGGGGCCAACGTCCTGACTTTC.

The J gene is TRBJ1-2, the V gene TRBV12-3 or TRBV12-4; TRBD1 agrees at 7 bases. This CDR3 region has 13 residues. The V and J ends lost 8 bases and 5 bases, in that order; junction bases with no gene match: 8. The CDR3 loop reads CASGSGGVYGYTF. In DNA, the CDR3 is TGTGCCAGCGGCTCAGGGGGGGTATATGGCTACACCTTC.

In this sample, this clonotype turned up a few times. The chain employs TRBV7-8 and TRBJ2-3, with D perhaps matching TRBD1 (6 bases). CDR1 is SGHVS, CDR2 FQNEAQ, per germline. CDR3 length: 15 residues. V gave up 4 bases and J gave up 2 bases, with 13 bases separating them. The CDR3 protein is CASSSGTSNTDTQYF. DNA of the CDR3: TGTGCCAGCAGCTCAGGGACATCCAACACAGATACGCAGTATTTT.

CDR3 residues: CSAREVGAPQPQHF. The CDR3 DNA reads as TGCAGTGCTAGAGAGGTGGGGGCTCCCCAGCCCCAGCATTTT. The V gene is TRBV20-1, the J gene TRBJ1-5; D may be TRBD1 (6 bases). V was clipped by 0 bases and J by 7 bases, with 13 bases between them. Germline V gene lookup returns CDR1 DFQATT and CDR2 SNEGSKA (reference sequence). CDR3 length equals 14 residues.

This clonotype was seen only a few times. The chain couples TRBV6-5 to TRBJ2-5; 8 positions agree with TRBD1. CDR1 is MNHEY and CDR2 is SVGAGI in the germline V gene. The CDR3 sequence is 14 residues long. Trimming cost V 6 bases and J 5 bases; bases outside gene matches: 8. The CDR3 DNA reads TGTGCCAGCAGGAACAGGGGGGCGTGGGAGACCCAGTACTTC. It yields the protein CASRNRGAWETQYF.

The chain has TRBV6-5 and TRBJ2-2; no definite D call. V lost 2 bases, J lost 5 bases, and 6 bases lay in between. From germline, CDR1 is MNHEY and CDR2 SVGAGI. The CDR3 length is 13 residues. This CDR3 reads CASSYGSTGELFF. For the CDR3, the DNA is TGTGCCAGCAGTTACGGGTCGACCGGGGAGCTGTTTTTT.

This clonotype showed up many times. V gene TRBV7-2 combines with J gene TRBJ2-5; 8 positions match TRBD1. Per the germline V gene, CDR1 is SGHTA and CDR2 is FQGNSA. After removal of 4 bases from V and 5 bases from J, the junction contained 6 bases not matched to a gene. The CDR3 is 14 residues long. CDR3 loop: CASSSLDRAETQYF. The CDR3 region has the DNA TGTGCCAGCAGCTCCCTGGACAGGGCCGAGACCCAGTACTTC.

The chain joins TRBV4-2 to TRBJ2-4; D might be TRBD1 (5 bases). The CDR3 is 15 residues long. Per germline, CDR1 LGHNA and CDR2 YNFKEQ. Between the trimmed V and J ends, which lost 1 base and 8 bases, there was a span of 15 bases. CDR3 residues: CASSQGWQGVHIQYF. Written as DNA, the CDR3 is TGTGCCAGCAGCCAAGGGTGGCAGGGTGTTCACATTCAGTACTTC.

J is TRBJ2-5 and V is TRBV7-9; D may be TRBD1 (5 bases). Germline values: CDR1 SEHNR, CDR2 FQNEAQ (reference sequence). This CDR3 has 14 amino acids. Between the trimmed V and J ends, which lost 3 bases and 2 bases, there was a span of 10 bases. The CDR3 DNA reads TGTGCCAGCAGCTTTTCCGCAGGGCAAGAGACCCAGTACTTC. Its translation: CASSFSAGQETQYF.

The V and J genes are TRBV7-2 and TRBJ2-7; TRBD2 is a possible D gene (6 bases). Germline CDR1 is SGHTA and CDR2 is FQGNSA. The CDR3 extends over 15 amino acids. CDR3 bases: TGTGCCAGCAGCTTAGACCCTGGAGGGAACGACGAGGAGTACGTC. It translates to CASSLDPGGNDEEYV.

This clonotype has more than one count but fewer than ten. The chain couples TRBV11-2 to TRBJ1-1, with D hard to call. Germline V lookup: CDR1 SGHAT, CDR2 FQNNGV. Trimming shortened V by 3 bases and J by 1 base, and 12 bases separated the two germline ends. This CDR3 comprises 15 residues. CDR3 sequence (DNA): TGTGCCAGCAGCTTGGGTCGTAGAGGGAACACTGAAGCTTTCTTT. This translates into CASSLGRRGNTEAFF.

The chain links TRBV28 to TRBJ2-1; 10 bases line up with TRBD2. The CDR3 has 16 residues. CDR1 is MDHEN, CDR2 SYDVKM, per germline. J lost 5 bases, V lost 1 base, and 5 bases had no gene match. CDR3 region: CASSLYSSGGDNEQFF. CDR3 in DNA: TGTGCCAGCAGTTTATACTCTAGCGGGGGAGACAATGAGCAGTTCTTC.

This clonotype was seen a handful of times. The chain recombines TRBV6-2 or TRBV6-3 with TRBJ2-5, with 7 bases lining up with TRBD2. Germline V lookup: CDR1 MNHEY, CDR2 SVGEGT. The junction had 8 bases not matched to a gene; V was cut back by 5 bases and J by 5 bases. This CDR3 is built from 14 residues. The CDR3 here is CASSLAGREETQYF. CDR3 sequence (DNA): TGTGCCAGCAGTCTCGCCGGGCGGGAGGAGACCCAGTACTTC.